This TCR beta chain is drawn from a study of T cells expressing NK-cell markers. The length of the CDR3 is 16 residues. CDR1 and CDR2 (germline): MGHRA, YSYEKL. TCRdb reprocessed the 5' RACE reads and stores each CDR3 protein as one record, lacking DNA. In total, the table holds roughly 150,000 distinct CDR3 sequences. The V call is TRBV4-1, the J call TRBJ2-1; absent DNA, TCRdb's TRBD2 call cannot be checked. This sequence originates from a woman between 18 and 69 years old in good health. Sequences were obtained from blood T cells: a sorted CD56 or NKG2C T cell subset, CD4+ or CD8+ T cells, or bulk PBMC T cells (not recorded which). The chain's CDR3 is CASSQDSSGGRVEQFF.